The 14 T cell receptor beta chains in this list originate from one sample, sequenced in a study of blood T cell repertoires in COVID-19. Libraries were prepared by immunoSEQ multiplex PCR; TCRdb keeps only in-frame clonotypes and omits some of them. The sample shows about 280,000 clones, roughly 86% of them seen only once. The sequenced material came from PBMCs or T cells enriched from blood (not recorded which). The source of these receptors is a woman aged 55-70 years who had recovered from COVID-19.

V and J are TRBV4-1 and TRBJ1-1, with a weak D call TRBD1 (5 bases). Trimming cost V 3 bases and J 2 bases, with 13 bases left between them. The length of the CDR3 is 15 residues. Germline CDR1 and CDR2: MGHRA and YSYEKL. The CDR3 sequence: CASSHPGGDNTEAFF. The CDR3 nucleotides read TGCGCCAGCAGCCACCCCGGAGGGGATAACACTGAAGCTTTCTTT.

This clone was picked up many times. The rearrangement joins TRBV11-3 to TRBJ2-7; perhaps TRBD2 as D (5 bases). The CDR3 has 12 amino acids. Germline V CDR1 and CDR2: SGHNT, YENEEA. V lost 3 bases, J lost 2 bases, and 5 bases lay in between. CDR3 sequence (DNA): TGTGCCAGCAGCTTCGGGACCTACGAGCAGTACTTC. Translated, it gives CASSFGTYEQYF.

The V and J genes are TRBV5-1 and TRBJ2-5; D is uncertain. CDR1 and CDR2 from the germline V gene are SGHRS and YFSETQ. The V end lost 5 bases, the J end lost 0 bases, and 8 bases lay between the germline ends. This CDR3 is built from 13 residues. This chain's CDR3 is CASSYHYQETQYF. The CDR3 bases are TGCGCCAGCAGTTACCACTACCAAGAGACCCAGTACTTC.

This clone appeared a single time. The chain links TRBV5-1 to TRBJ1-1, with D hard to call. This CDR3 region has 14 residues. V was cut by 2 bases and J by 0 bases, with 8 bases left in between. The germline CDR1 and CDR2 sequences are SGHRS and YFSETQ. The CDR3 region has the DNA TGCGCCAGCAGCTTTTCCAGATTGAACACTGAAGCTTTCTTT. Its translation is CASSFSRLNTEAFF.

This clone has a single count. The junction and the germline gene differ at one end; a read error may be behind it. The V and J genes are TRBV30 and TRBJ2-1; TRBD2 might be the D (6 bases). The CDR3 spans 11 residues. Germline V gene data show CDR1 as GTSNPN and CDR2 as SVGIG (reference sequence). CDR3: CAWSVGGERFF. The CDR3 coding sequence is TGTGCCTGGAGTGTTGGCGGGGAGCGGTTCTTC.

V usage is TRBV7-8 and J usage is TRBJ1-5; 8 bases match TRBD1. Per germline, CDR1 SGHVS and CDR2 FQNEAQ. The CDR3 sequence is 15 residues long. The junction had 7 bases not matched to a gene; V was cut back by 5 bases and J by 4 bases. In DNA, the CDR3 is TGTGCCAGCAGCCCACGCCGGACAGGGAATCAGCCCCAGCATTTT. Translating gives CASSPRRTGNQPQHF.

The chain recombines TRBV5-4 with TRBJ2-1, with 7 positions matching TRBD2. With 1 base clipped from V and 2 bases from J, the junction kept 6 bases outside the gene matches. The CDR3 has 16 amino acids. From germline, CDR1 is SGHNT and CDR2 YYREEE (reference sequence). The CDR3 nucleotides are TGTGCCAGCAGCTTGCGGTCGGGAGGCGCCTACAATGAGCAGTTCTTC. It encodes CASSLRSGGAYNEQFF.

The gene calls are TRBV24-1 and TRBJ2-2; tentative D call: TRBD2 (6 bases). The CDR3 is made up of 13 amino acids. Germline CDR1 reads KGHDR; CDR2 reads SFDVKD. Between the trimmed V and J ends, which lost 11 bases and 2 bases, there was a span of 11 bases. The CDR3 reads CAIEAGNTGELFF. As DNA, the CDR3 is TGTGCCATAGAAGCGGGTAACACCGGGGAGCTGTTTTTT.

The chain carries TRBV30 and TRBJ1-2, with D possibly TRBD1 on 5 matching bases. The length of the CDR3 is 14 residues. V was clipped by 4 bases and J by 8 bases, with 20 bases between them. The germline CDR1 and CDR2 sequences are GTSNPN and SVGIG (reference sequence). Here the CDR3 DNA reads TGTGCCTGGACGAGTTCCGTACGGGGGGGAGGCTACACCTTC. It specifies CAWTSSVRGGGYTF.

The J gene is TRBJ2-5, the V gene TRBV30, with D hard to call. Germline values: CDR1 GTSNPN, CDR2 SVGIG (reference sequence). Trimming removed 2 bases at V and 2 bases at J, with 3 bases between. The CDR3 is 11 residues long. The CDR3 loop reads CAWSSQETQYF. CDR3 DNA sequence: TGTGCCTGGAGTTCGCAAGAGACCCAGTACTTC.

The chain carries TRBV19 and TRBJ1-3, with D unresolved. In germline, CDR1 is LNHDA, CDR2 SQIVND (reference sequence). The CDR3 covers 15 residues. The V gene lost 5 bases and the J gene lost 0 bases, with 11 bases spanning the gap. The CDR3 DNA sequence: TGTGCCAGTAGTCAAGACTTCAACTCTGGAAACACCATATATTTT. It translates to CASSQDFNSGNTIYF. Full variable domain (remainder filled in from reference TRBV19 and TRBJ1-3): DGGITQSPKYLFRKEGQNVTLSCEQNLNHDAMYWYRQDPGQGLRLIYYSQIVNDFQKGDIAEGYSVSREKKESFPLTVTSAQKNPTAFYLCASSQDFNSGNTIYFGEGSWLTVV.

The chain has TRBV7-9 and TRBJ1-4; D is possibly TRBD1 (6 bases). The germline CDR1 and CDR2 sequences are SEHNR and FQNEAQ (reference sequence). The CDR3 totals 15 residues. With 6 bases removed from V and 0 bases from J, the gap between germline ends came to 11 bases. The CDR3 loop reads CASRRTGPTNEKLFF. In nucleotides, the CDR3 is TGTGCCAGCAGGCGAACAGGGCCAACTAATGAAAAACTGTTTTTT.

This clone was counted a single time. The chain uses TRBV7-3 and TRBJ2-5; perhaps TRBD1 as D (6 bases). Trimming shortened V by 5 bases and J by 1 base, and 8 bases separated the two germline ends. CDR3 length equals 13 residues. Germline CDR1 is SGHTA and CDR2 is FQGTGA. CDR3 residues: CASSVGAQETQYF. The CDR3, as DNA: TGTGCCAGCAGCGTGGGGGCCCAAGAGACCCAGTACTTC.

V usage is TRBV29-1 and J usage is TRBJ1-1, with D perhaps matching TRBD1 (6 bases). V lost 2 bases, J lost 8 bases, and 12 bases lay in between. The CDR3 is 12 residues long. Germline lookup yields CDR1 SQVTM and CDR2 ANQGSEA. CDR3 region: CSVELGGAEAFF. CDR3 sequence (DNA): TGCAGCGTTGAACTGGGGGGGGCCGAAGCTTTCTTT.